Sequencing of this TCR beta chain was carried out in a study of CD8+ T cells in alopecia areata (dated by TCRdb to 2016 to 2019). Regarding the research as a whole: Treated patients were enrolled in an open-label pilot trial of oral tofacitinib, 5 to 10 mg twice daily, for moderate-to-severe alopecia areata. Patients received tofacitinib for 6 to 18 months and were then followed off drug for 6 months to check for delayed response and recurrence. In both human patients and the C3H/HeJ mouse model, the study applied high-throughput TCRbeta sequencing to look at T cell clonal expansion in alopecia areata. Scalp tissue and sorted CD4+ and CD8+ peripheral blood T cells from patchy and totalis/universalis alopecia areata patients and from healthy controls were covered by human TCRbeta sequencing. Biopsies were taken from tofacitinib-treated patients at baseline and at 4 and 24 weeks of treatment, and a later scalp biopsy was taken in several of the tofacitinib-treated patients. Scalp clonality was compared among normal scalp (n=4), patchy alopecia areata scalp (n=8), and alopecia totalis/universalis scalp (n=8). The RNA source kit depended on sample type: the PAXgene miRNA kit for fixed scalp, the miRNeasy kit for PBMCs, and the RNeasy kit for mouse skin. Amplification of TCRbeta CDR3 regions was done by immunoSEQ multiplex PCR using 35 Vbeta forward primers and 13 Jbeta reverse primers. The investigation overall reported the following: Shared TCR sequences between patients were less evident than in mice, which may be partly attributable to HLA diversity in the patient population. Lesional scalp, especially in alopecia totalis/universalis, showed higher clonality and more expanded CD8+ clones than normal scalp, suggesting antigenic drive. Unlike mouse skin, which is dominated by gammadelta T cells, normal human skin has resident alphabeta T cells that are also sequenced, and this complicates analysis of the scalp TCR repertoire.

Taken from the germline V gene (reference sequence), the CDR1 and CDR2 loops are LNHNV and YYDKDF. V gives up 0 bases and J gives up 7 bases, and the segment between their germline ends measures 7 bases. Measured from the cysteine to the phenylalanine, the CDR3 is 13 residues long. Only the CDR3 part of the read is kept: 39 bases, read in frame from the first base. Interpreted using the paper, the time point label stands for: baseline before oral tofacitinib. Lesional scalp punch biopsies and peripheral blood were collected from alopecia areata patients. PBMCs were isolated by density centrifugation and stained for CD3, CD4 and CD8, and CD4+ and CD8+ T cells were sorted on a FACSAria. The library was produced with the immunoSEQ multiplex PCR assay. RNA was extracted from all samples and reverse transcribed into cDNA, which served as template for TCR sequencing. SuperScript III was used for first-strand cDNA synthesis, primed with a 2:1 mix of oligo-dT and random hexamers. Amplification bias was assessed with a synthetic immune receptor repertoire, and residual bias was removed computationally. As for how the authors treated the data: Raw reads were preprocessed for error removal, and CDR3 was defined according to IMGT conventions as running from the conserved cysteine to phenylalanine. Clonality was calculated as 1 minus Shannon entropy normalized by log2 of the number of productive unique TCRs. Scalp TCRbeta sequences were cross-referenced with sorted blood CD4 and CD8 repertoires so that the CD4 or CD8 identity of scalp clones could be inferred. The table comes from immuneACCESS by way of TCRdb, which keeps in-frame sequences with V and J called. Part of the clones is missing from these tables; in studies checked, under half for an unresolved V gene and the rest for unknown reasons. V, J and clone size reflect that table, while D and trimming were determined from the DNA. The sample profile shows roughly 250,000 clones; roughly two thirds of them were found once. The top ten clonotypes cover around 1.2% of the sample.

Of note for this clone: No antigen is known for it. No much larger clone exists at a distance of one base, and base qualities are not known.

This specimen consisted of CD4+ T cells sorted from blood, obtained at week 0. The clonotype was recovered from a human donor with alopecia areata. Recombination linked TRBV15 to TRBJ1-5; the D gene cannot be resolved reliably. The CDR3 protein: CATSRDLLQPQHF. The DNA sequence follows: TGTGCCACCAGCAGAGATCTTTTGCAGCCCCAGCATTTT.